What follows is one T cell receptor beta chain and its context. No antigen is known for it. This sample stems from a study of T-cell memory formation after mild COVID-19. In the study overall: Across donors, TCR clusters were largely donor specific. Study-wide results and caveats: CD4+ contracting clones were found mainly in CM and EM, and CD8+ ones in EMRA. For second-wave clones that peaked at day 37, SARS-CoV-2 specificity went unverified. Day 15 to 85 contractors were CD4/CD8 balanced; later expanders leaned CD4+.

CDR1 is LGHNA and CDR2 is YNFKEQ in the germline V gene. The CDR3 loop spans 17 amino acids. The germline V and J ends were trimmed by 3 bases and 0 bases, with 16 bases remaining between them. In TCRdb, the 5' RACE reads were re-called with MiXCR into one record per CDR3 protein. Of roughly 610,000 distinct CDR3 sequences listed, approximately 15% are singletons. The sequence derives from an adult woman who had mild COVID-19 (a few samples of this study predate the infection). Cell type and time point are not known. The J gene is TRBJ2-3, the V gene TRBV4-2; D might be TRBD1 or TRBD2, each matching 5 bases. The source material was PBMCs or a T cell subset sorted from them (not recorded which). The CDR3 loop reads CASSQRPGPTSTDTQYF. In DNA, the CDR3 is TGTGCCAGCAGCCAGCGGCCGGGGCCAACTAGCACAGATACGCAGTATTTT.